The TCR beta chain under discussion was sequenced for a study of beta chain features in type 1 diabetes. Across the study: In age, gender and cell yields, patients were similar to healthy donors. Study-level points and caveats: TCRB repertoires of naive, central memory and Treg cells appeared more similar among patients than among healthy donors.

Sorted CD4+ subsets: naive, central memory, regulatory, stem cell-like memory (CD45RO/CCR7/CD25/CD127/CD95/CD27 panel). Concerning this clone itself: Its antigen is unknown.

Investigators reverse transcribed all isolated RNA, so they sequenced expressed TCRB transcripts. Here immunoSEQ multiplex PCR was the method, and the copy in TCRdb shows in-frame clones only, minus some. The table lists about 300,000 clones, under 8.5% of them singletons. The ends were cut back, 0 bases at V and 13 bases at J, with 12 bases in the middle. This CDR3 comprises 12 residues. CDR1 and CDR2 from the germline V gene are SNHLY and FYNNEI. The chain combines TRBV2 with TRBJ1-2, with D possibly being TRBD1 (5 bases). This TCR was sampled from a woman between 18 and 29 years old in good health. The source material was central memory CD4+ T cells from blood. The CDR3 region has the DNA TGTGCCAGCAGTGAAGCGGGACCGACGGGCACCTTC. Residues: CASSEAGPTGTF.